This T cell receptor beta chain derives from a study of cytomegalovirus exposure and HLA in healthy donors. Study-level findings and limits: In an earlier analysis, productive rearrangement rates for most beta V segments clustered near 87% or 30%.

PCR employed 60 Vbeta and 13 Jbeta primers. Profiling relied on immunoSEQ multiplex PCR, and the TCRdb table lists in-frame clones only, not all of them. The sample records a few hundred thousand clones, roughly 75% being singletons. The CDR3 covers 16 residues. Trimming left V 6 bases short and J 0 bases short, with 16 bases between. Germline V lookup: CDR1 MNHNS, CDR2 SASEGT. This clone came up once. The antigen is unknown. V is TRBV6-1 and J is TRBJ2-3; tentatively, D is TRBD2 (6 bases). Sequencing was performed on PBMCs. This clonotype originated in a woman aged 25 to 39 in good health and CMV-seronegative. CDR3 sequence: CASSERGGTSTDTQYF. DNA for the CDR3: TGTGCCAGCAGCGAAAGGGGCGGGACTAGCACAGATACGCAGTATTTT.